One sample yielded the 3 T cell receptor beta chains listed below, sequenced in a study of T cells after yellow fever vaccination. TCRdb used MiXCR to reprocess the 5' RACE reads, holding one entry per CDR3 protein. The sample includes hundreds of thousands of distinct CDR3 sequences, about 8.7% seen only once; the top ten take roughly 18%. The sample here was PBMCs, taken on the day of the first yellow fever vaccination. These receptors came from a man aged 18 to 30 who received the YFV17D yellow fever vaccine.

In regard to this clonotype: One end of the junction fails to match germline, which may point to a read error. CDR3 in amino acids: CASSLAVRDEQHF. The CDR3 DNA is TGTGCCAGCAGCTTAGCAGTACGGGACGAGCAGCACTTC. The V call is TRBV7-9, the J call TRBJ2-7; D may match TRBD1 or TRBD2 (5 bases each). This CDR3 has 13 amino acids. From germline, CDR1 is SEHNR and CDR2 FQNEAQ (reference sequence).

This clonotype came up a few times. The chain is built from TRBV12-3 or TRBV12-4 and TRBJ1-2, with D hard to call. V was pared by 5 bases and J by 2 bases, with 12 bases between. This CDR3 has 14 residues. The CDR3 DNA follows: TGTGCCAGCAGTCACCCCACGATGAACTATGGCTACACCTTC. Protein product: CASSHPTMNYGYTF.

This clonotype was seen more than once but under ten times. This chain connects TRBV5-4 to TRBJ1-3; the match to TRBD1 covers 7 bases. V was pared by 0 bases and J by 4 bases, with 13 bases of the junction left unmatched. CDR1 is SGHNT, CDR2 YYREEE, per germline (reference sequence). CDR3 length: 18 residues. This chain's CDR3 is CASSLDRLGQLGGNTIYF. The CDR3 nucleotides are TGTGCCAGCAGCTTGGACCGACTGGGACAGCTAGGGGGAAACACCATATATTTT.